This T cell receptor beta chain was sequenced in a study of blood T cell repertoires in COVID-19. Trimming removed 5 bases at V and 4 bases at J, with 9 bases between. The CDR3 is 13 residues long. Germline V gene lookup returns CDR1 SGHNT and CDR2 YENEEA. The data were produced by immunoSEQ multiplex PCR, yet TCRdb's version contains in-frame clones alone and is incomplete. The table has fewer than 250,000 clones, less than 90% seen once. Which cohort a participant joined came from the clinical history participants gave. Recovered status in Cohort 3 required two negative PCRs, clearance, or symptom resolution.

Specimen: PBMCs or T cells enriched from blood (not recorded which). The chain joins TRBV11-3 to TRBJ1-5; D gene ambiguous. The TCR originated in a woman in her thirties or forties who had recovered from COVID-19. In nucleotides, the CDR3 is TGTGCCAGCAGCCCGGGAGGGAATCAGCCCCAGCATTTT. This sequence encodes CASSPGGNQPQHF.